The next 30 T cell receptor beta chains were all read from a single sample in a study of cytomegalovirus exposure and HLA in healthy donors. Profiled with immunoSEQ multiplex PCR; TCRdb holds only in-frame clones, not every one. The table lists about 160,000 clones, 85% of them singletons. Input material: PBMCs. The origin of the receptors is a man aged 25-45 years in good health and CMV-seropositive.

The chain employs TRBV9 and TRBJ2-7; possibly TRBD2 for D (6 bases). Germline CDR1 and CDR2: SGDLS and YYNGEE. The germline V and J ends were trimmed by 2 bases and 7 bases, with 16 bases remaining between them. The length of the CDR3 is 14 residues. The CDR3 region has the DNA TGTGCCAGCAGCGTCTTTTTCGGGGGTGGGGAGCAGTACTTC. It translates to CASSVFFGGGEQYF.

The DNA for the CDR3 is TGTGCCTGGAGTGTACGGGATAGTGTAGCTGCTTTCTTT. The encoded protein is CAWSVRDSVAAFF. The gene calls are TRBV30 and TRBJ1-1; D is undetermined. The CDR3 totals 13 residues. The V end lost 0 bases, the J end lost 11 bases, and 16 bases lay between the germline ends. Germline assignment: CDR1 GTSNPN and CDR2 SVGIG (reference sequence).

The chain uses TRBV19 and TRBJ2-1; D gene uncertain. The CDR3 totals 14 residues. CDR1 LNHDA and CDR2 SQIVND come from the germline V gene (reference sequence). The V gene lost 6 bases and the J gene lost 1 base, with 10 bases spanning the gap. The CDR3 DNA follows: TGTGCCAGTAGCAACAGCCCTTCCTACAATGAGCAGTTCTTC. Its protein is CASSNSPSYNEQFF.

The rearrangement uses TRBV27 and TRBJ1-2; 8 bases line up with TRBD1. After removal of 7 bases from V and 1 base from J, the junction contained 5 bases not matched to a gene. This CDR3 is built from 14 residues. Germline CDR1 and CDR2: MNHEY and SMNVEV (reference sequence). In nucleotides, the CDR3 is TGTGCCAGCAAACAGGGACAGGATAACTATGGCTACACCTTC. Amino acids: CASKQGQDNYGYTF.

The CDR3 sequence: CASSQELGQGEPGNTIYF. The CDR3 DNA reads TGCGCCAGCAGCCAAGAATTGGGACAGGGCGAACCTGGAAACACCATATATTTT. The rearrangement joins TRBV4-3 to TRBJ1-3; 9 bases match TRBD1. V was clipped by 0 bases and J by 2 bases; unmatched bases: 8. Looked up from germline, CDR1 is LGHNA and CDR2 is YSLEER. The CDR3 runs to 18 residues.

This clone occurred once. The junction does not match germline at one end; this may be a read error. This chain links TRBV9 with TRBJ2-1, with unresolved D. This CDR3 has 12 residues. Germline values: CDR1 SGDLS, CDR2 YYNGEE. CDR3 DNA: TGTGCCAGCAGCGCCACCTACCATGAGCAGTTCTTC. Encoded protein: CASSATYHEQFF.

This chain joins TRBV14 and TRBJ2-5; 9 bases align to TRBD2. The CDR3 is 14 amino acids. The junction had 4 bases not matched to a gene; V was cut back by 3 bases and J by 5 bases. Looked up from germline, CDR1 is SGHDN and CDR2 is FVKESK. The CDR3: CASSHVSGGETQYF. Written as DNA, the CDR3 is TGTGCCAGCAGCCATGTTAGCGGGGGTGAGACCCAGTACTTC.

V and J are TRBV27 and TRBJ1-1; 7 nucleotides match TRBD1. The CDR3 contains 16 residues. V gave up 5 bases and J gave up 0 bases; unmatched junction bases: 9. Germline loops: CDR1 MNHEY, CDR2 SMNVEV (reference sequence). The CDR3 region has the DNA TGTGCCAGCAGTATAGTTAAGGACAGGATGAACACTGAAGCTTTCTTT. As protein: CASSIVKDRMNTEAFF.

The V call is TRBV2, the J call TRBJ2-1; 7 bases are a match to TRBD2. CDR1 and CDR2 from the germline V gene are SNHLY and FYNNEI. V shed 6 bases, J shed 4 bases, and the junction held 6 bases outside the gene matches. CDR3 length: 14 amino acids. DNA for the CDR3: TGTGCCAGCAGGGTAGCGGGCGCATACAATGAGCAGTTCTTC. Translation: CASRVAGAYNEQFF.

The chain combines TRBV4-1 with TRBJ2-1; 9 bases match TRBD2. Germline V gene data show CDR1 as MGHRA and CDR2 as YSYEKL. The CDR3 spans 14 residues. V shed 4 bases, J shed 7 bases, and the junction held 5 bases outside the gene matches. The CDR3 sequence: CASSPAGGLNEQFF. The CDR3, as DNA: TGCGCCAGCAGCCCAGCGGGGGGCCTGAATGAGCAGTTCTTC.

V gene TRBV7-3 combines with J gene TRBJ2-1, with TRBD2 identical over 10 bases. The germline V gene has CDR1 SGHTA and CDR2 FQGTGA. J gave up 4 bases and V 2 bases, and 5 bases lay outside the gene matches. The CDR3 is 16 amino acids. The CDR3 DNA reads TGTGCCAGCAGCTTATTCGGACTAGCGGAGTACAATGAGCAGTTCTTC. This gives the protein CASSLFGLAEYNEQFF. Together with reference TRBV7-3 and TRBJ2-1, the CDR3 gives the full variable domain: GAGVSQTPSNKVTEKGKYVELRCDPISGHTALYWYRQSLGQGPEFLIYFQGTGAADDSGLPNDRFFAVRPEGSVSTLKIQRTERGDSAVYLCASSLFGLAEYNEQFFGPGTRLTVL.

The V call is TRBV5-1, the J call TRBJ1-1, with 8 bases identical to TRBD1. Germline CDR1 and CDR2: SGHRS and YFSETQ. This CDR3 has 16 amino acids. The junction had 9 bases not matched to a gene; V was cut back by 4 bases and J by 1 base. This CDR3 reads CASSLPDRGENTEAFF. The CDR3 DNA reads TGCGCCAGCAGCCTCCCAGACAGGGGTGAGAACACTGAAGCTTTCTTT.

The chain is built from TRBV27 and TRBJ2-7; 8 bases fit TRBD2. V dropped 3 bases and J dropped 5; count of bases not matched to a gene: 6. The CDR3 has 14 amino acids. In germline, CDR1 is MNHEY, CDR2 SMNVEV (reference sequence). The CDR3 sequence is CASSFSGGAHEQYF. The CDR3 DNA sequence: TGTGCCAGCAGTTTCTCGGGGGGGGCCCACGAGCAGTACTTC.

This rearrangement joins TRBV7-3 to TRBJ2-3; 11 nucleotides agree with TRBD2. V gave up 3 bases and J gave up 7 bases; unmatched junction bases: 9. This CDR3 comprises 16 residues. The germline V gene has CDR1 SGHTA and CDR2 FQGTGA. The CDR3 reads CASSLISGGVTNTQYF. CDR3 nucleotide sequence: TGTGCCAGCAGCTTGATTAGCGGGGGGGTGACTAATACGCAGTATTTT.

The chain links TRBV18 to TRBJ1-2, with D perhaps matching TRBD1 (6 bases). In germline, CDR1 is KGHSH, CDR2 LQKENI. Trimming took off 8 bases at V and 8 bases at J, with 21 bases between the two ends. This CDR3 has 14 amino acids. Here the CDR3 DNA reads TGTGCCAGCACCACAGGGACCCATGAAGGCGGCTACACCTTC. This translates into CASTTGTHEGGYTF. Full variable domain (missing parts from reference TRBV18 and TRBJ1-2): NAGVMQNPRHLVRRRGQEARLRCSPMKGHSHVYWYRQLPEEGLKFMVYLQKENIIDESGMPKERFSAEFPKEGPSILRIQQVVRGDSAAYFCASTTGTHEGGYTFGSGTRLTVV.

A single count supports this clone. The chain is built from TRBV9 and TRBJ2-7; a possible D gene is TRBD1 (7 bases). Trimming shortened V by 0 bases and J by 2 bases, and 12 bases separated the two germline ends. Germline V gives CDR1 SGDLS, CDR2 YYNGEE. This CDR3 has 15 amino acids. DNA of the CDR3: TGTGCCAGCAGCGTAGGTCAGGGGGGAACCTACGAGCAGTACTTC. Translation: CASSVGQGGTYEQYF.

The chain combines TRBV4-3 with TRBJ2-2; D gene ambiguous. Trimming removed 3 bases from V and 0 bases from J, with 11 bases in between. The CDR3 contains 16 residues. In germline, CDR1 is LGHNA, CDR2 YSLEER. CDR3 region: CASSHSGVSNTGELFF. CDR3 coding DNA: TGCGCCAGCAGCCACTCCGGAGTCTCGAACACCGGGGAGCTGTTTTTT.

The chain employs TRBV9 and TRBJ2-1; 14 nucleotides agree with TRBD2. In germline, CDR1 is SGDLS, CDR2 YYNGEE. The CDR3 consists of 15 residues. The junction had 0 bases not matched to a gene; V was cut back by 0 bases and J by 7 bases. The chain's CDR3 is CASSVGLAGGNEQFF. CDR3 DNA: TGTGCCAGCAGCGTAGGACTAGCGGGGGGGAATGAGCAGTTCTTC.

The chain joins TRBV27 to TRBJ1-3, with a tentative D call TRBD1 (5 bases). The V end was cut by 5 bases, the J end by 4 bases, with 15 bases between. The CDR3 runs 15 residues. Germline CDR1 MNHEY, CDR2 SMNVEV (reference sequence). The CDR3: CASSPRGAFGNTIYF. CDR3 sequence (DNA): TGTGCCAGCAGTCCCCGTGGGGCGTTCGGAAACACCATATATTTT.

The chain links TRBV29-1 to TRBJ2-7; 9 bases map to TRBD1. The CDR3 loop spans 12 amino acids. Germline V gene lookup returns CDR1 SQVTM and CDR2 ANQGSEA. With 5 bases clipped from V and 5 bases from J, the junction kept 4 bases outside the gene matches. CDR3 in DNA: TGCAGCGTTACGGGACAGGGCGACGAGCAGTACTTC. Translated: CSVTGQGDEQYF.

The V call is TRBV9, the J call TRBJ2-4; a weak D match, TRBD1 (6 bases). The CDR3 loop spans 16 amino acids. Trimming stripped 4 bases from V and 6 bases from J, with 20 bases between. Germline CDR1 SGDLS, CDR2 YYNGEE. CDR3 sequence (DNA): TGTGCCAGCAGCCCCGGCCGCCACAGGGATCGAAACATTCAGTACTTC. The encoded protein is CASSPGRHRDRNIQYF.

This chain joins TRBV18 and TRBJ1-6; TRBD1 matches at 8 bases. Unmatched junction bases numbered 11, after V lost 3 bases and J lost 10 bases. The CDR3 spans 16 residues. The germline gives CDR1 KGHSH, CDR2 LQKENI. CDR3 DNA: TGTGCCAGCTCACCCTTCGGACAGGGAACAAACTCACCCCTCCACTTT. Translating it yields CASSPFGQGTNSPLHF.

The chain carries TRBV10-3 and TRBJ1-1, with 10 bases that match TRBD1. The CDR3 length is 14 residues. Germline V lookup: CDR1 ENHRY, CDR2 SYGVKD. Trimming cost V 3 bases and J 4 bases; bases outside gene matches: 2. This CDR3 reads CAISEWTGGTEAFF. The CDR3 coding sequence is TGTGCCATCAGTGAATGGACAGGGGGCACTGAAGCTTTCTTT.

The rearrangement links TRBV9 to TRBJ1-1; no clear D gene. Germline lookup yields CDR1 SGDLS and CDR2 YYNGEE. Trimming left V 0 bases short and J 3 bases short, with 6 bases between. CDR3 length: 13 residues. As DNA, the CDR3 is TGTGCCAGCAGCGTAGAAATCGACACTGAAGCTTTCTTT. Translation gives CASSVEIDTEAFF.

V and J are TRBV13 and TRBJ1-1; perhaps TRBD1 as D (6 bases). The CDR3 is 15 amino acids. Trimming removed 4 bases from V and 3 bases from J, with 15 bases in between. Germline-derived CDR1 and CDR2 are PRHDT and FYEKMQ (reference sequence). Written as DNA, the CDR3 is TGTGCCAGCAGCTCAGCGACAGGCTGGGACACTGAAGCTTTCTTT. Translation: CASSSATGWDTEAFF.

The table lists this clone with a few counts. V is TRBV5-4 and J is TRBJ2-2; TRBD2 aligns across 13 bases. The germline gives CDR1 SGHNT, CDR2 YYREEE (reference sequence). The trim removed 2 bases at V and 4 bases at J, leaving 8 bases unmatched. The CDR3 extends over 18 amino acids. The CDR3 DNA reads as TGTGCCAGCAGCTTTCGACTAGCGGGGGGCGGGGGCACCGGGGAGCTGTTTTTT. Translation: CASSFRLAGGGGTGELFF.

The chain recombines TRBV4-1 with TRBJ2-5; 7 bases fit TRBD2. V was clipped by 4 bases and J by 2 bases; unmatched bases: 4. This CDR3 region has 14 residues. The germline CDR1 and CDR2 sequences are MGHRA and YSYEKL. CDR3 nucleotide sequence: TGCGCCAGCAGCCCCTGGGGGGGGCAAGAGACCCAGTACTTC. Translated: CASSPWGGQETQYF.

V is TRBV7-6 and J is TRBJ1-4, with a possible D match to TRBD1 (5 bases). Trimming took off 5 bases at V and 7 bases at J, with 14 bases between the two ends. The germline gives CDR1 SGHVS, CDR2 FNYEAQ. The CDR3 is 14 residues long. CDR3 protein: CASSPTVTIEKLFF. CDR3 nucleotides: TGTGCCAGCAGCCCGACAGTGACGATTGAAAAACTGTTTTTT.

The rearrangement links TRBV4-3 to TRBJ2-7; 8 bases map to TRBD1. V lost 1 base and J lost 6; bases outside the gene matches: 8. CDR3 length equals 15 residues. Per the germline V gene, CDR1 is LGHNA and CDR2 is YSLEER. In DNA, the CDR3 is TGCGCCAGCAGCCAAGGTCCAGGGGGCAACGCCGAGCAGTACTTC. Its translation: CASSQGPGGNAEQYF.

A word on this clone: An end of the junction differs from the germline gene, which may be a read error. J is TRBJ2-1 and V is TRBV11-3; no reliable D call. CDR1 is SGHNT and CDR2 is YENEEA in the germline V gene. The CDR3 contains 13 residues. For the CDR3, the DNA is TGTGCCAGCAGCTTAGCTGAAGAGCGCCCCGCGGTCTTC. It codes for CASSLAEERPAVF.